These 27 T cell receptor beta chains were all obtained from the same sample, sequenced in a study of PD-L1 blockade in urothelial cancer. Here immunoSEQ multiplex PCR was the method, and the copy in TCRdb shows in-frame clones only, minus some. The sample gives tens of thousands of clones, approximately 75% of which show up once; over 1.5% is in the top ten. Time point indicated: pretreatment peripheral blood. This specimen was PBMCs, taken around atezolizumab (anti-PD-L1) treatment. These receptors were collected from a man between 70 and 80 years old with urothelial cancer.

The chain employs TRBV7-6 and TRBJ2-7; D might be TRBD2 (5 bases). The CDR3 has 14 amino acids. The germline V gene has CDR1 SGHVS and CDR2 FNYEAQ. The germline V and J ends were trimmed by 2 bases and 2 bases, with 10 bases remaining between them. CDR3 protein: CASSLTRGTYEQYF. CDR3 nucleotide sequence: TGTGCCAGCAGCTTAACACGGGGAACCTACGAGCAGTACTTC.

This sequence joins TRBV6-6 and TRBJ2-2; tentatively, D is TRBD1 (6 bases). V shed 2 bases and J shed 2 bases, with 12 bases lying between them. The germline CDR1 and CDR2 sequences are MNHNY and SVGAGI (reference sequence). The CDR3 runs to 16 residues. The CDR3 DNA reads TGTGCCAGCAGTTACGGCGGACAGAGAAACACCGGGGAGCTGTTTTTT. It yields the protein CASSYGGQRNTGELFF.

V is TRBV5-1 and J is TRBJ2-5; D gene uncertain. CDR3 size: 12 residues. Germline CDR1 is SGHRS and CDR2 is YFSETQ. The germline V and J ends were trimmed by 6 bases and 2 bases, with 8 bases remaining between them. CDR3 bases: TGCGCCAGCAAATCCGAGCAAGAGACCCAGTACTTC. Residues: CASKSEQETQYF. Looking up the rest from reference TRBV5-1 and TRBJ2-5 gives the full variable domain: KAGVTQTPRYLIKTRGQQVTLSCSPISGHRSVSWYQQTPGQGLQFLFEYFSETQRNKGNFPGRFSGRQFSNSRSEMNVSTLELGDSALYLCASKSEQETQYFGPGTRLLVL.

This rearrangement joins TRBV5-4 to TRBJ2-2; TRBD1 matches 9 bases. This CDR3 spans 15 amino acids. The ends lost 4 bases at V and 0 bases at J; junction bases unmatched: 1. The V gene's germline CDR1 is SGHNT and CDR2 YYREEE (reference sequence). The CDR3 reads CASSRQGANTGELFF. CDR3 sequence (DNA): TGTGCCAGCAGCCGACAGGGGGCGAACACCGGGGAGCTGTTTTTT.

This rearrangement joins TRBV28 to TRBJ1-3; D call uncertain. This CDR3 region has 16 residues. The germline gives CDR1 MDHEN, CDR2 SYDVKM. V lost 3 bases and J 0 bases, leaving 12 bases between the germline ends. The CDR3 DNA reads as TGTGCCAGCAGTTTGTTAAGCGGGATCTCTGGAAACACCATATATTTT. This gives the protein CASSLLSGISGNTIYF.

This sequence joins TRBV4-3 and TRBJ2-7; TRBD2 aligns across 11 bases. The CDR3 is made up of 14 amino acids. Trimming took 5 bases from V and 4 from J; bases not matched to a gene: 4. Germline-derived CDR1 and CDR2 are LGHNA and YSLEER. The CDR3 nucleotides are TGCGCCAGCAGCTCGGGACTAGCGGCTTACGAGCAGTACTTC. It codes for CASSSGLAAYEQYF.

CDR3: CASSVDGDYSGNTIYF. CDR3 nucleotides: TGTGCCAGCAGTGTCGACGGCGACTACTCTGGAAACACCATATATTTT. This chain links TRBV2 with TRBJ1-3; no clear D. Looked up from germline, CDR1 is SNHLY and CDR2 is FYNNEI. This CDR3 has 16 amino acids. Trimming pared 4 bases from V and 0 bases from J, leaving 13 bases between. The whole variable domain, remainder taken from reference TRBV2 and TRBJ1-3, is EPEVTQTPSHQVTQMGQEVILRCVPISNHLYFYWYRQILGQKVEFLVSFYNNEISEKSEIFDDQFSVERPDGSNFTLKIRSTKLEDSAMYFCASSVDGDYSGNTIYFGEGSWLTVV.

The J gene is TRBJ2-7, the V gene TRBV7-2; tentatively, D is TRBD1 (5 bases). The V end was cut by 5 bases, the J end by 2 bases, with 16 bases between. Germline assignment: CDR1 SGHTA and CDR2 FQGNSA. The CDR3 is 15 residues long. CDR3 in amino acids: CASSKGQGRTYEQYF. In DNA, the CDR3 is TGTGCCAGCAGCAAGGGCCAGGGCAGAACCTACGAGCAGTACTTC.

The chain couples TRBV5-8 to TRBJ1-4, with 8 bases fitting TRBD1. J was trimmed by 3 bases and V by 4 bases; bases with no gene match: 5. The CDR3 is made up of 15 amino acids. The germline gives CDR1 SGHTS, CDR2 YDEGEE. Here the CDR3 DNA reads TGTGCCAGCAGCGACCGGACAGGGCCTAATGAAAAACTGTTTTTT. Encoded protein: CASSDRTGPNEKLFF. The complete variable domain, with remaining parts taken from reference TRBV5-8 and TRBJ1-4, reads EAGVTQSPTHLIKTRGQQATLRCSPISGHTSVYWYQQALGLGLQFLLWYDEGEERNRGNFPPRFSGRQFPNYSSELNVNALELEDSALYLCASSDRTGPNEKLFFGSGTQLSVL.

CDR3 sequence (DNA): TGCAGCGTTGAGACAGGGGAGGGCTATGGCTACACCTTC. Translated: CSVETGEGYGYTF. The chain uses TRBV29-1 and TRBJ1-2; 8 nucleotides align to TRBD1. V was pared by 3 bases and J by 4 bases, with 4 bases of the junction left unmatched. Looked up from germline, CDR1 is SQVTM and CDR2 is ANQGSEA. This CDR3 spans 13 amino acids.

CDR3 amino acids: CASSQAGGDGYTF. The CDR3 region has the DNA TGTGCCAGCAGCCAGGCGGGGGGGGATGGCTACACCTTC. The chain joins TRBV4-2 to TRBJ1-2, with a weak D call TRBD1 (5 bases). Germline CDR1 and CDR2: LGHNA and YNFKEQ. Deletions cut 3 bases from V and 6 bases from J, with 11 bases between. CDR3 size: 13 residues.

This sequence joins TRBV7-2 and TRBJ1-3; 9 bases fit TRBD1. The CDR3 is made up of 16 amino acids. Looked up from germline, CDR1 is SGHTA and CDR2 is FQGNSA. Germline trimming cut 0 bases from V and 7 bases from J; bases unmatched to any gene: 7. CDR3 coding DNA: TGTGCCAGCAGCTTAGCGGGGACAGGGAACGGGAACACCATATATTTT. Its translation is CASSLAGTGNGNTIYF.

The chain employs TRBV6-1 and TRBJ2-7, with D possibly being TRBD2 (5 bases). This CDR3 spans 15 amino acids. The V gene lost 2 bases and the J gene lost 4 bases, with 15 bases spanning the gap. Looked up from germline, CDR1 is MNHNS and CDR2 is SASEGT. The CDR3 loop is CASSESSLQLYEQYF. The CDR3 DNA reads TGTGCCAGCAGTGAATCTAGCCTACAATTGTACGAGCAGTACTTC.

This clone came up once. The gene calls are TRBV4-3 and TRBJ2-1, with D hard to call. The V end lost 3 bases, the J end lost 0 bases, and 9 bases lay between the germline ends. The CDR3 totals 15 residues. Per germline, CDR1 LGHNA and CDR2 YSLEER. The CDR3 DNA is TGCGCCAGCAGCCACCGAGCGAGCTCCTACAATGAGCAGTTCTTC. Translated, it gives CASSHRASSYNEQFF.

V is TRBV7-9 and J is TRBJ2-7; the match to TRBD2 covers 7 bases. This CDR3 spans 15 amino acids. V shed 1 base, J shed 3 bases, and the junction held 6 bases outside the gene matches. Per germline, CDR1 SEHNR and CDR2 FQNEAQ (reference sequence). The CDR3, as DNA: TGTGCCAGCAGCTTAGTCAAAGCGGGGATCTACGAGCAGTACTTC. Amino acids: CASSLVKAGIYEQYF.

A single count supports this clone. This chain connects TRBV6-1 to TRBJ1-3; D remains ambiguous. CDR3 length equals 16 residues. Germline V CDR1 and CDR2: MNHNS, SASEGT. The germline V and J ends were trimmed by 2 bases and 2 bases, with 13 bases remaining between them. CDR3 sequence: CASSEQATRTGNTIYF. The CDR3 DNA sequence: TGTGCCAGCAGTGAACAGGCAACTAGGACTGGAAACACCATATATTTT.

CDR3 sequence: CASSPGGTSNQPQHF. The CDR3 region has the DNA TGTGCCAGCAGCCCAGGGGGGACGAGCAATCAGCCCCAGCATTTT. The chain combines TRBV7-9 with TRBJ1-5; 7 bases fit TRBD1. Germline V lookup: CDR1 SEHNR, CDR2 FQNEAQ (reference sequence). The CDR3 has 15 residues. V lost 5 bases, J lost 1 base, and 5 bases stayed unmatched.

The rearrangement joins TRBV28 to TRBJ1-5, with TRBD1 matching over 9 bases. This CDR3 region has 14 residues. Germline-derived CDR1 and CDR2 are MDHEN and SYDVKM. V lost 6 bases to trimming and J lost 7 bases; unmatched junction nucleotides: 7. As DNA, the CDR3 is TGTGCCAGCAGACCCACAGGGGGCGCCCAGCCCCAGCATTTT. Amino acid sequence: CASRPTGGAQPQHF.

This clone was found a few times. This chain connects TRBV7-3 to TRBJ1-1; D gene unclear. Germline V gene lookup returns CDR1 SGHTA and CDR2 FQGTGA. The CDR3 extends over 16 amino acids. V was pared by 1 base and J by 2 bases, with 14 bases between. The CDR3 sequence: CASSLNARKGNTEAFF. The DNA for the CDR3 is TGTGCCAGCAGCTTAAATGCGCGGAAAGGAAACACTGAAGCTTTCTTT.

This clone was counted between two and nine times. The chain links TRBV28 to TRBJ2-7, with 7 bases fitting TRBD1. The CDR3 length is 16 residues. In germline, CDR1 is MDHEN, CDR2 SYDVKM. V lost 6 bases and J lost 1; bases outside the gene matches: 12. Here the CDR3 reads CASSLRQGTPSYEQYF. In DNA form, the CDR3 reads TGTGCCAGCAGCTTAAGACAGGGAACGCCTTCCTACGAGCAGTACTTC.

This clone is judged medium-sized. This chain connects TRBV6-4 to TRBJ2-6, with D unresolved. This CDR3 is 15 amino acids long. Germline CDR1 MRHNA, CDR2 SNTAGT. V lost 0 bases and J lost 0, with 3 bases in between. CDR3 protein: CASSDSHSGANVLTF. The CDR3 region has the DNA TGTGCCAGCAGTGACTCACACTCTGGGGCCAACGTCCTGACTTTC.

The DNA of the CDR3 is TGTGCCAGCACCCTAGGGGGGGGCCAAGAGACCCAGTACTTC. It yields the protein CASTLGGGQETQYF. The chain recombines TRBV28 with TRBJ2-5; D perhaps matches TRBD2 (7 bases). Germline V gene sequence: CDR1 MDHEN, CDR2 SYDVKM. There are 14 residues in the CDR3. V was clipped by 7 bases and J by 1 base, with 13 bases between them. Variable domain in full (rest from reference TRBV28 and TRBJ2-5): DVKVTQSSRYLVKRTGEKVFLECVQDMDHENMFWYRQDPGLGLRLIYFSYDVKMKEKGDIPEGYSVSREKKERFSLILESASTNQTSMYLCASTLGGGQETQYFGPGTRLLVL.

V and J are TRBV27 and TRBJ1-1; TRBD1 is a possible D gene (6 bases). Trimming stripped 6 bases from V and 8 bases from J, with 10 bases between. This CDR3 contains 11 residues. Germline CDR1 MNHEY, CDR2 SMNVEV (reference sequence). The CDR3 reads CASSLGQEAFF. CDR3 nucleotide sequence: TGTGCCAGCAGCCTTGGACAGGAAGCTTTCTTT.

CDR3 sequence: CASGQGNQPQHF. CDR3 sequence (DNA): TGTGCTAGTGGGCAGGGTAATCAGCCCCAGCATTTT. The chain uses TRBV12-5 and TRBJ1-5; D perhaps matches TRBD1 (5 bases). Looked up from germline, CDR1 is LGHNT and CDR2 is FRNRAP. Trimming pared 6 bases from V and 4 bases from J, leaving 7 bases between. The CDR3 contains 12 residues.

The J gene is TRBJ2-2, the V gene TRBV6-5; no clear D. Germline V CDR1 and CDR2: MNHEY, SVGAGI. The CDR3 consists of 13 residues. V was shortened by 7 bases and J by 0 bases, with 6 bases between the two germline ends. CDR3 sequence reads: CASIRTNTGELFF. CDR3 DNA: TGTGCCAGCATCAGGACGAACACCGGGGAGCTGTTTTTT.

This chain joins TRBV4-1 and TRBJ2-7; 7 bases agree with TRBD1. V trimming: 5 bases; J trimming: 0 bases; junction bases outside the gene matches: 4. The CDR3 has 14 amino acids. Germline values: CDR1 MGHRA, CDR2 YSYEKL. The CDR3 nucleotides read TGCGCCAGCAGCGGACAGGCCGCCTCCTACGAGCAGTACTTC. It codes for CASSGQAASYEQYF.

J is TRBJ1-3 and V is TRBV30; D might be TRBD1 (5 bases). The CDR3 covers 14 residues. V gave up 3 bases and J gave up 0 bases, with 9 bases separating them. Germline-derived CDR1 and CDR2 are GTSNPN and SVGIG (reference sequence). The CDR3 bases are TGTGCCTGGAGCGACGGACACTCTGGAAACACCATATATTTT. Its protein product is CAWSDGHSGNTIYF.